A single sample gave rise to the 5 T cell receptor beta chains below, sequenced in a study of shared clonotypes between healthy human individuals. CD8 cells regarded as naive lacked CD45RO, were positively chosen for CCR7, and omitted terminally differentiated effector memory CD45RA+ cells. This table comes from immunoSEQ multiplex PCR, and its TCRdb copy is limited to in-frame clones, with some not included. The sample gives about 2 million clones, about 95% of which show up once; 1.2% is in the top ten. Sequencing was done on a sample of naive CD8+ T cells sorted from blood. These receptors were obtained from a man aged 18 to 30 in good health.

For this clone: The sample has other DNA sequences that encode this CDR3 too. J is TRBJ2-3 and V is TRBV9; TRBD2 matches at 13 bases. The V gene's germline CDR1 is SGDLS and CDR2 YYNGEE. After removal of 3 bases from V and 3 bases from J, the junction contained 4 bases not matched to a gene. CDR3 length equals 16 residues. For the CDR3, the DNA is TGTGCCAGCAGCGCAAGGACTAGCGGGAGTACAGATACGCAGTATTTT. Translating gives CASSARTSGSTDTQYF.

The chain employs TRBV6-6 and TRBJ1-1; the D is unclear. V was pared by 2 bases and J by 3 bases, with 13 bases between. The V gene's germline CDR1 is MNHNY and CDR2 SVGAGI (reference sequence). The CDR3 has 15 residues. This chain's CDR3 is CASSYPEGPYTEAFF. The CDR3 DNA follows: TGTGCCAGCAGTTACCCAGAGGGCCCATACACTGAAGCTTTCTTT.

The V gene is TRBV7-6, the J gene TRBJ1-3; D call uncertain. This CDR3 has 15 residues. Germline V gene lookup returns CDR1 SGHVS and CDR2 FNYEAQ. Between the trimmed V and J ends, which lost 4 bases and 0 bases, there was a span of 10 bases. This chain's CDR3 is CASSSPDTSGNTIYF. DNA for the CDR3: TGTGCCAGCAGCTCACCCGACACCTCTGGAAACACCATATATTTT.

The chain joins TRBV13 to TRBJ2-3, with 9 bases lining up with TRBD2. The V and J ends lost 3 bases and 6 bases, in that order; junction bases with no gene match: 4. The CDR3 has 14 residues. Germline V lookup: CDR1 PRHDT, CDR2 FYEKMQ (reference sequence). CDR3 DNA: TGTGCCAGCAGCTTCGGTAGCGGGAGTGATACGCAGTATTTT. This sequence encodes CASSFGSGSDTQYF.

The chain carries TRBV29-1 and TRBJ1-5; tentative D call: TRBD1 (5 bases). CDR1 and CDR2 from the germline V gene are SQVTM and ANQGSEA. CDR3 length equals 12 residues. V was trimmed by 8 bases and J by 5 bases, leaving 13 bases between them. The CDR3 DNA sequence: TGCAGCCGAGGGGAGGTGGATCAGCCCCAGCATTTT. Its protein product is CSRGEVDQPQHF.